This T cell receptor beta chain was identified in a study of cytomegalovirus exposure and HLA in healthy donors. Study-wide results and caveats: A few chains linked to CMV were shown in vitro to be specific for CMV antigens. Within an earlier analysis, most TCR beta V segments proved productive either about 90% or about 30% of the time.

The PCR used 60 Vbeta and 13 Jbeta primers. Assay: immunoSEQ multiplex PCR; the TCRdb copy retains only in-frame clones and omits some. The sample lists 110,000 or so clones; 81% were seen once. A note on this clone: Its specificity is not known.

The CDR3 is 15 residues long. After removal of 10 bases from V and 10 bases from J, the junction contained 14 bases not matched to a gene. Per the germline V gene, CDR1 is SGHTA and CDR2 is FQGNSA. The sequencing input was PBMCs. J is TRBJ2-1 and V is TRBV7-2, with TRBD2 identical over 12 bases. This TCR came from a woman in her thirties or forties in good health and CMV-seronegative. CDR3 in amino acids: CATRSYGLAGYEQFF. The CDR3 region has the DNA TGTGCCACCCGGTCTTATGGACTAGCGGGATACGAGCAGTTCTTC. Variable domain in full (rest from reference TRBV7-2 and TRBJ2-1): GAGVSQSPSNKVTEKGKDVELRCDPISGHTALYWYRQSLGQGLEFLIYFQGNSAPDKSGLPSDRFSAERTGGSVSTLTIQRTQQEDSAVYLCATRSYGLAGYEQFFGPGTRLTVL.